These T cell receptor beta chains were read from a single sample in a study of T cells after yellow fever vaccination. TCRdb called the 5' RACE reads again in MiXCR, with one record for every CDR3 protein. The sample includes under 80,000 distinct CDR3 sequences, 6.5% to 8% of them seen just once. The sample here was CD8+ T cells sorted from PBMCs, taken 15 days after the yellow fever booster vaccination. Receptors originate from a man aged 25 to 40 who received the YFV17D yellow fever vaccine. The conserved cysteine and the conserved F or W are not part of the CDR3 here. The order of the fields is V gene, J gene, CDR3 protein.

v_gene: TRBV9; j_gene: TRBJ2-7; CDR3aa: ASSVSETYEQY
v_gene: TRBV10-2; j_gene: TRBJ2-1; CDR3aa: ASSALVGTWNEQF
v_gene: TRBV20-1; j_gene: TRBJ2-1; CDR3aa: SAPYSAEYNEQF
v_gene: TRBV6-5; j_gene: TRBJ2-1; CDR3aa: ASNSGLAAYNEQF
v_gene: TRBV12-3/TRBV12-4; j_gene: TRBJ1-5; CDR3aa: ASRTGGSNQPQH
v_gene: TRBV7-2; j_gene: TRBJ2-5; CDR3aa: ASSSNGLVGETQY
v_gene: TRBV12-3/TRBV12-4; j_gene: TRBJ2-3; CDR3aa: ASSAQVLASTDTQY
v_gene: TRBV7-6; j_gene: TRBJ2-1; CDR3aa: ASSLASQNEQF
v_gene: TRBV23-1; j_gene: TRBJ1-5; CDR3aa: ASSQSGGEWPQH
v_gene: TRBV6-2/TRBV6-3; j_gene: TRBJ2-2; CDR3aa: ASSIGTMNTGELF
v_gene: TRBV2; j_gene: TRBJ2-7; CDR3aa: ASVLTSGRDEQY
v_gene: TRBV6-5; j_gene: TRBJ1-3; CDR3aa: ASSRTPGHGSGNTIY
v_gene: TRBV5-5; j_gene: TRBJ1-1; CDR3aa: ASSFGRGLNTEAF
v_gene: TRBV11-2; j_gene: TRBJ2-7; CDR3aa: ASSLVEQY
v_gene: TRBV7-2; j_gene: TRBJ2-7; CDR3aa: ASSPLLAGEGYEQY
v_gene: TRBV27; j_gene: TRBJ2-7; CDR3aa: VSSLSWGSETYEQY
v_gene: TRBV6-5; j_gene: TRBJ2-1; CDR3aa: ASSFGLADNEQF
v_gene: TRBV21-1; j_gene: TRBJ2-3; CDR3aa: ASSRPGLAGGGDTQY
v_gene: TRBV9; j_gene: TRBJ2-1; CDR3aa: ASSSSSGRPHKDEQF
v_gene: TRBV20-1; j_gene: TRBJ2-5; CDR3aa: SASPWWGQETQY
v_gene: TRBV5-4; j_gene: TRBJ2-1; CDR3aa: ASSSNSGRAHNEQF
v_gene: TRBV3-1; j_gene: TRBJ2-1; CDR3aa: ASSQGQGGAYNEQF
v_gene: TRBV19; j_gene: TRBJ2-2; CDR3aa: ASSIEIHPGPDTGELF
v_gene: TRBV6-5; j_gene: TRBJ2-7; CDR3aa: ASSYSSGLAGGYEQY
v_gene: TRBV7-9; j_gene: TRBJ1-5; CDR3aa: ASSPPGTPDQPQH
v_gene: TRBV7-2; j_gene: TRBJ2-5; CDR3aa: ASRQREFETQY
v_gene: TRBV9; j_gene: TRBJ2-1; CDR3aa: ASSARDVGSEQF
v_gene: TRBV13; j_gene: TRBJ1-6; CDR3aa: ASSSGRSPLH
v_gene: TRBV14; j_gene: TRBJ2-7; CDR3aa: ASSRNDRAYEQY
v_gene: TRBV20-1; j_gene: TRBJ2-4; CDR3aa: SARDVTIGLGQGIQY
v_gene: TRBV7-9; j_gene: TRBJ2-7; CDR3aa: ASSSGSTYEQY
v_gene: TRBV27; j_gene: TRBJ2-1; CDR3aa: ASSRTGAGNEQF
v_gene: TRBV11-2; j_gene: TRBJ2-1; CDR3aa: ASSLGGSAPHPYNEQF
v_gene: TRBV12-3/TRBV12-4; j_gene: TRBJ2-1; CDR3aa: ASSQEPGSGPLNEQF
v_gene: TRBV5-1; j_gene: TRBJ1-1; CDR3aa: ASSLALDLLF
v_gene: TRBV11-3; j_gene: TRBJ2-7; CDR3aa: ASSGAAQGEQY
v_gene: TRBV15; j_gene: TRBJ2-1; CDR3aa: ATSRVGLNNEQF
v_gene: TRBV7-8; j_gene: TRBJ2-7; CDR3aa: ASSSPRGTSGSYEQY
v_gene: TRBV7-3; j_gene: TRBJ2-7; CDR3aa: ASSLTGGDYEQY
v_gene: TRBV18; j_gene: TRBJ2-2; CDR3aa: ASSPPLAGEATGELF
v_gene: TRBV20-1; j_gene: TRBJ1-5; CDR3aa: SAREGVNSNQPQH
v_gene: TRBV7-9; j_gene: TRBJ2-3; CDR3aa: ASIEPNYRSDTQY
v_gene: TRBV2; j_gene: TRBJ2-7; CDR3aa: ATTGTGLYEQY
v_gene: TRBV7-9; j_gene: TRBJ2-1; CDR3aa: PSSSNEQF
v_gene: TRBV29-1; j_gene: TRBJ2-7; CDR3aa: SVESSEGEQY
v_gene: TRBV6-1; j_gene: TRBJ2-7; CDR3aa: ASTPSGGYEQY
v_gene: TRBV7-8; j_gene: TRBJ1-1; CDR3aa: ASSSQIHDEAF
v_gene: TRBV20-1; j_gene: TRBJ2-1; CDR3aa: SALAGVSYNEQF
v_gene: TRBV7-3; j_gene: TRBJ2-1; CDR3aa: ASSLVGGFNEQF
v_gene: TRBV7-9; j_gene: TRBJ2-7; CDR3aa: ASSLIGHFYEQY
v_gene: TRBV7-9; j_gene: TRBJ2-7; CDR3aa: ASSPPDRRPYEQY
v_gene: TRBV24-1; j_gene: TRBJ1-5; CDR3aa: ATSAPRPQH
v_gene: TRBV24-1; j_gene: TRBJ2-2; CDR3aa: GASDSQGWVPGELF
v_gene: TRBV12-5; j_gene: TRBJ2-7; CDR3aa: ASASGASLPFSYEQY
v_gene: TRBV21-1; j_gene: TRBJ2-1; CDR3aa: ASSTLGDSYNEQF
v_gene: TRBV6-1; j_gene: TRBJ1-5; CDR3aa: ASALGRNQPQH
v_gene: TRBV5-1; j_gene: TRBJ2-7; CDR3aa: ASSLEPSPYEQY
v_gene: TRBV27; j_gene: TRBJ2-5; CDR3aa: ASSFAGRGETQY
v_gene: TRBV10-1; j_gene: TRBJ2-1; CDR3aa: ASSVDSGGRNEQF